These 17 T cell receptor beta chains share one sample of origin, sequenced in a study of Ad26.COV2.S vaccination and SARS-CoV-2 variants (dated by TCRdb to 2020 to 2023). Reading the label with the study, this specimen's treatment or condition is: roughly 18 received Ad26.COV2.S at low or high dose, single or two shots; about 5 received placebo; per-sample allocation not given. Repertoires of vaccine and placebo recipients were sequenced from samples taken on day 63 after the first injection. The library was obtained by the immunoSEQ multiplex PCR assay. The immuneACCESS repertoire file appears here via TCRdb, limited to in-frame rearrangements. These files lack a portion of the clones; in checked studies, under half of the deficit traces to unresolved V genes, and the cause of the others is not known. Present in this sample are under 400,000 clones, about nine tenths of which were seen just once. The ten largest clones capture 3.4% of the sample.

The material sequenced was peripheral blood, taken in a trial of Ad26.COV2.S vaccine versus placebo. These receptor sequences come from a person aged 18-65 years who received the Ad26.COV2.S COVID-19 vaccine or a placebo.

This chain joins TRBV5-6 and TRBJ1-2, with no clear D. V lost 1 base to trimming and J lost 2 bases, with 9 bases between them. Germline values: CDR1 SGHDT, CDR2 YYEEEE. This CDR3 is built from 14 residues. CDR3 DNA sequence: TGTGCCAGCAGCTTGACCTCTCAAAACTATGGCTACACCTTC. Encoded protein: CASSLTSQNYGYTF.

This clone appeared once. The rearrangement uses TRBV5-6 and TRBJ1-5; D call uncertain. V gave up 1 base and J gave up 2 bases, with 10 bases separating them. The germline V gene has CDR1 SGHDT and CDR2 YYEEEE. The CDR3 covers 15 residues. This CDR3 reads CASSLWGRRNQPQHF. CDR3 DNA: TGTGCCAGCAGCTTGTGGGGTAGGCGCAATCAGCCCCAGCATTTT.

The sample holds a few counts of this clone. CDR3 sequence reads: CASSDMEELYGYTF. The CDR3 DNA reads TGTGCCAGCAGTGATATGGAAGAGCTCTATGGCTACACCTTC. This chain joins TRBV2 and TRBJ1-2; D remains unclear. Germline V gene sequence: CDR1 SNHLY, CDR2 FYNNEI. This CDR3 spans 14 amino acids. With 3 bases removed from V and 4 bases from J, the gap between germline ends came to 12 bases.

The chain couples TRBV6-5 to TRBJ2-4; D is perhaps TRBD2 (7 bases). V dropped 7 bases and J dropped 9 bases, with 10 bases sitting between them. CDR3 length equals 11 residues. Germline CDR1 reads MNHEY; CDR2 reads SVGAGI. The CDR3 reads CASTGGPIQYF. As DNA, the CDR3 is TGTGCCAGCACGGGGGGCCCCATTCAGTACTTC.

The chain links TRBV12-5 to TRBJ2-4, with 9 bases identical to TRBD1. The germline CDR1 and CDR2 sequences are LGHNT and FRNRAP. The CDR3 sequence is 16 residues long. V was pared by 5 bases and J by 9 bases, with 14 bases of the junction left unmatched. CDR3 coding DNA: TGTGCTAGTGGTCCCTATGGGACAGGGAATCGGGGCATTCAGTACTTC. It codes for CASGPYGTGNRGIQYF.

V gene TRBV19 combines with J gene TRBJ2-7; 7 bases line up with TRBD1. CDR1 is LNHDA, CDR2 SQIVND, per germline (reference sequence). The ends lost 4 bases at V and 6 bases at J; junction bases unmatched: 6. The CDR3 consists of 13 residues. CDR3 loop: CASSTNRQGEQYF. CDR3 DNA: TGTGCCAGTAGTACAAATCGACAGGGCGAGCAGTACTTC.

The chain joins TRBV19 to TRBJ2-1, with 8 bases fitting TRBD2. The CDR3 is 19 residues long. The ends lost 1 base at V and 1 base at J; junction bases unmatched: 12. CDR1 and CDR2 from the germline V gene are LNHDA and SQIVND (reference sequence). This CDR3 is CASSIGRAGDLLSYNEQFF. The CDR3 coding sequence is TGTGCCAGTAGTATAGGTCGAGCGGGGGACCTACTTTCCTACAATGAGCAGTTCTTC.

This clone has a single count. This chain uses TRBV4-2 with TRBJ1-1; D gene ambiguous. V dropped 0 bases and J dropped 1 base, with 6 bases sitting between them. CDR1 is LGHNA, CDR2 YNFKEQ, per germline. CDR3 length: 14 residues. CDR3 nucleotide sequence: TGTGCCAGCAGCCAAGAGGGTCCGAACACTGAAGCTTTCTTT. Protein product: CASSQEGPNTEAFF.

The chain combines TRBV30 with TRBJ1-2; TRBD1 agrees at 10 bases. The J segment lost 4 bases and the V segment lost 2 bases, leaving 10 bases of the junction unmatched. Germline V gene lookup returns CDR1 GTSNPN and CDR2 SVGIG (reference sequence). CDR3 size: 16 residues. In DNA form, the CDR3 reads TGTGCCTGGAGTCCAGACAGGGGGCTTGTCGGCTATGGCTACACCTTC. Protein sequence: CAWSPDRGLVGYGYTF.

The chain uses TRBV20-1 and TRBJ1-6; 11 bases align to TRBD1. The junction had 3 bases not matched to a gene; V was cut back by 3 bases and J by 5 bases. Germline lookup yields CDR1 DFQATT and CDR2 SNEGSKA (reference sequence). CDR3 size: 15 residues. Here the CDR3 reads CSASRDRGNNSPLHF. CDR3 DNA sequence: TGCAGTGCTAGTCGGGACAGGGGGAATAATTCACCCCTCCACTTT.

The CDR3 DNA sequence: TGTGCCAGCAGCTCCGGACAGGAGGTCGCTCAGCCCCAGCATTTT. It encodes CASSSGQEVAQPQHF. The chain has TRBV11-2 and TRBJ1-5; 7 bases are shared with TRBD1. The CDR3 runs to 15 residues. The germline CDR1 and CDR2 sequences are SGHAT and FQNNGV. V trimming: 4 bases; J trimming: 6 bases; junction bases outside the gene matches: 9. Complete variable domain (other parts from reference TRBV11-2 and TRBJ1-5): EAGVAQSPRYKIIEKRQSVAFWCNPISGHATLYWYQQILGQGPKLLIQFQNNGVVDDSQLPKDRFSAERLKGVDSTLKIQPAKLEDSAVYLCASSSGQEVAQPQHFGDGTRLSIL.

V and J are TRBV7-9 and TRBJ1-5, with D possibly matching TRBD1 (5 bases). CDR1 SEHNR and CDR2 FQNEAQ come from the germline V gene (reference sequence). The CDR3 is 14 amino acids. Trimming stripped 3 bases from V and 6 bases from J, with 12 bases between. CDR3 residues: CASSFEGDPQPQHF. The CDR3 bases are TGTGCCAGCAGCTTCGAAGGGGATCCTCAGCCCCAGCATTTT.

J is TRBJ2-5 and V is TRBV6-2 or TRBV6-3, with a tentative D call TRBD1 (5 bases). CDR1 is MNHEY and CDR2 is SVGEGT in the germline V gene. The CDR3 sequence is 12 residues long. Trimming pared 2 bases from V and 6 bases from J, leaving 7 bases between. The CDR3, as DNA: TGTGCCAGCAGTTACGGGGCCAAGACCCAGTACTTC. It is translated as CASSYGAKTQYF.

The DNA of the CDR3 is TGTGCCAGCAGCCAAGATAATCTAGCTTTGGATACGCAGTATTTT. As protein: CASSQDNLALDTQYF. This chain connects TRBV3-1 (or the pseudogene TRBV3-2) to TRBJ2-3, with D possibly matching TRBD2 (5 bases). CDR1 is LGHDT and CDR2 is YNNKEL in the germline V gene (reference sequence). The germline V and J ends were trimmed by 0 bases and 6 bases, with 13 bases remaining between them. The CDR3 totals 15 residues.

The V gene is TRBV5-1, the J gene TRBJ1-1, with a possible D match to TRBD1 (5 bases). The germline CDR1 and CDR2 sequences are SGHRS and YFSETQ. The CDR3 contains 15 residues. V gave up 2 bases and J gave up 3 bases, with 14 bases separating them. The CDR3 DNA follows: TGCGCCAGCAGCTTAGTAACAGGTGGGGACACTGAAGCTTTCTTT. Amino acids: CASSLVTGGDTEAFF.

This clone showed up just once. V gene TRBV11-2 combines with J gene TRBJ2-2; D possibly corresponds to TRBD1 (5 bases). The CDR3 contains 13 residues. Germline values: CDR1 SGHAT, CDR2 FQNNGV. With 0 bases removed from V and 7 bases from J, the gap between germline ends came to 6 bases. The CDR3 bases are TGTGCCAGCAGCTTAGAAGGGGTCGGGGAGCTGTTTTTT. Residues: CASSLEGVGELFF.

The rearrangement uses TRBV27 and TRBJ2-1, with TRBD2 identical over 10 bases. The CDR3 covers 15 residues. V lost 3 bases, J lost 12 bases, and 11 bases stayed unmatched. Germline CDR1 and CDR2: MNHEY and SMNVEV (reference sequence). CDR3 sequence (DNA): TGTGCCAGCAGTTTCATAGCGGGGGGAGGGGGGGGGCAGTTCTTC. Translation: CASSFIAGGGGGQFF.